Below are 13 T cell receptor beta chains sequenced from a single sample in a study of shared clonotypes between healthy human individuals. Assay used: immunoSEQ multiplex PCR; TCRdb lists only in-frame clones, some missing. The sample carries about 2 million clones, 85% to 95% recorded once. The sequenced sample consisted of naive CD4+ T cells sorted from blood. As for subset: CD45RA+ positively selected. These receptors came from a man aged 18-30 years in good health.

V gene TRBV10-3 combines with J gene TRBJ2-3; the D gene is possibly TRBD1 (6 bases). V dropped 11 bases and J dropped 0 bases, with 21 bases sitting between them. Looked up from germline, CDR1 is ENHRY and CDR2 is SYGVKD. The CDR3 consists of 16 residues. The CDR3 DNA reads as TGTGCCGCTGAACCGGGACAAAAGTCTAGCACAGATACGCAGTATTTT. Translation gives CAAEPGQKSSTDTQYF.

Of note for this clone: Different DNA sequences within this sample yield the same CDR3. The V gene is TRBV7-2, the J gene TRBJ2-7; D not certain. CDR3 length: 12 amino acids. Trimming cost V 0 bases and J 4 bases, with 4 bases left between them. CDR1 SGHTA and CDR2 FQGNSA come from the germline V gene. CDR3 amino acids: CASSLATYEQYF. The DNA of the CDR3 is TGTGCCAGCAGCTTAGCAACTTACGAGCAGTACTTC.

The chain combines TRBV6-6 with TRBJ2-1; perhaps TRBD1 as D (6 bases). The CDR3 runs to 12 residues. Germline V gives CDR1 MNHNY, CDR2 SVGAGI (reference sequence). Trimming left V 5 bases short and J 7 bases short, with 9 bases between. This CDR3 is CASSIQGNEQFF. The CDR3 DNA follows: TGTGCCAGCAGTATACAGGGAAATGAGCAGTTCTTC.

The rearrangement links TRBV6-1 to TRBJ2-2, with 9 bases matching TRBD2. This CDR3 is built from 14 residues. V lost 4 bases and J lost 6; bases outside the gene matches: 3. Per the germline V gene, CDR1 is MNHNS and CDR2 is SASEGT. The DNA of the CDR3 is TGTGCCAGCAGTGTAGCGGGGGTCTCCGGGGAGCTGTTTTTT. Its translation: CASSVAGVSGELFF.

The J gene is TRBJ2-3, the V gene TRBV5-1; tentatively, D is TRBD2 (6 bases). Trimming took 4 bases from V and 0 from J, leaving 9 bases between them. Per germline, CDR1 SGHRS and CDR2 YFSETQ. The CDR3 length is 14 residues. The CDR3: CASSKLASTDTQYF. In DNA form, the CDR3 reads TGCGCCAGCAGCAAACTAGCTAGCACAGATACGCAGTATTTT.

The rearrangement joins TRBV9 to TRBJ1-1; D not resolved. Trimming left V 6 bases short and J 4 bases short, with 16 bases between. CDR3 size: 14 residues. In germline, CDR1 is SGDLS, CDR2 YYNGEE. CDR3 sequence: CASNLGGSGTEAFF. The CDR3 coding sequence is TGTGCCAGCAACCTTGGAGGTTCGGGCACTGAAGCTTTCTTT.

The gene calls are TRBV6-1 and TRBJ2-7, with D hard to call. The CDR3 consists of 15 residues. The V gene's germline CDR1 is MNHNS and CDR2 SASEGT. V gave up 6 bases and J gave up 2 bases, with 17 bases separating them. CDR3 residues: CASSAGRLPPYEQYF. The CDR3 nucleotides read TGTGCCAGCAGCGCTGGCAGGCTGCCTCCCTACGAGCAGTACTTC.

This chain connects TRBV7-6 to TRBJ2-6, with 8 bases matching TRBD2. Germline-derived CDR1 and CDR2 are SGHVS and FNYEAQ. The J segment lost 4 bases and the V segment lost 5 bases, leaving 4 bases of the junction unmatched. This CDR3 is 15 amino acids long. CDR3 DNA: TGTGCCAGCAGCCCCGGGAGGGGCGGGGCCAACGTCCTGACTTTC. Residues: CASSPGRGGANVLTF.

The rearrangement links TRBV5-1 to TRBJ2-7; either TRBD1 or TRBD2 may fit D (5 bases each). This CDR3 is 14 amino acids long. Deletions cut 4 bases from V and 6 bases from J, with 17 bases between. The germline V gene encodes CDR1 SGHRS and CDR2 YFSETQ. CDR3 coding DNA: TGCGCCAGCAGCCCGGGGACCGTACGGGTCGAGCAGTACTTC. Protein product: CASSPGTVRVEQYF.

This chain connects TRBV6-6 to TRBJ2-5; D perhaps matches TRBD2 (5 bases). With 2 bases removed from V and 5 bases from J, the gap between germline ends came to 9 bases. The CDR3 contains 13 residues. Germline CDR1 and CDR2: MNHNY and SVGAGI (reference sequence). CDR3 sequence reads: CASSYEGSETQYF. The CDR3 region has the DNA TGTGCCAGCAGTTACGAAGGGAGCGAGACCCAGTACTTC.

The chain has TRBV10-2 and TRBJ2-7; 11 bases are a match to TRBD1. V gave up 3 bases and J gave up 3 bases; unmatched junction bases: 10. The CDR3 contains 17 residues. The germline CDR1 and CDR2 sequences are WSHSY and SAAADI. The CDR3 loop is CASSDLGTGGKVYEQYF. CDR3 nucleotide sequence: TGCGCCAGCAGTGATCTGGGGACAGGGGGAAAAGTCTACGAGCAGTACTTC.

The V gene is TRBV5-1, the J gene TRBJ2-5, with 7 bases that match TRBD1. Germline CDR1 is SGHRS and CDR2 is YFSETQ. The CDR3 sequence is 15 residues long. Germline trimming cut 2 bases from V and 0 bases from J; bases unmatched to any gene: 4. The CDR3 nucleotides read TGCGCCAGCAGCTTAGGGACAGCGTACCAAGAGACCCAGTACTTC. It encodes CASSLGTAYQETQYF.

About this clone: The identical CDR3 is also encoded by other nucleotide sequences in the sample. The chain joins TRBV6-1 to TRBJ2-5; D unresolved. The ends were cut back, 1 base at V and 5 bases at J, with 2 bases in the middle. Germline assignment: CDR1 MNHNS and CDR2 SASEGT. The CDR3 covers 11 residues. The CDR3 is CASSEGETQYF. The CDR3 coding sequence is TGTGCCAGCAGTGAAGGGGAGACCCAGTACTTC.